This record concerns one T cell receptor (beta chain) sequence. The antigen is not known. The data were obtained in a study of lymphopenia after photon versus proton radiotherapy. Study findings and constraints: Under photons, naive T cells and diversity fell while effector/memory populations rose.

Using immunoSEQ multiplex PCR, the repertoire was profiled, and TCRdb retains in-frame clones only, with some absent. The table shows approximately 160,000 clones, with 88% occurring only once. The CDR3 sequence is 15 residues long. CDR1 SEHNR and CDR2 FQNEAQ come from the germline V gene (reference sequence). J was trimmed by 6 bases and V by 5 bases; bases with no gene match: 12. The chain employs TRBV7-9 and TRBJ2-7; TRBD2 aligns across 8 bases. Sequenced here: peripheral blood, sampled from a patient treated with photon-based radiotherapy. This sequence originates from a man between 50 and 59 years old with gastric cancer. The CDR3: CASSAGPGGEREQYF. In nucleotides, the CDR3 is TGTGCCAGCAGCGCTGGGCCCGGGGGGGAACGCGAGCAGTACTTC. Filled out from reference TRBV7-9 and TRBJ2-7, the complete variable domain reads DTGVSQNPRHKITKRGQNVTFRCDPISEHNRLYWYRQTLGQGPEFLTYFQNEAQLEKSRLLSDRFSAERPKGSFSTLEIQRTEQGDSAMYLCASSAGPGGEREQYFGPGTRLTVT.